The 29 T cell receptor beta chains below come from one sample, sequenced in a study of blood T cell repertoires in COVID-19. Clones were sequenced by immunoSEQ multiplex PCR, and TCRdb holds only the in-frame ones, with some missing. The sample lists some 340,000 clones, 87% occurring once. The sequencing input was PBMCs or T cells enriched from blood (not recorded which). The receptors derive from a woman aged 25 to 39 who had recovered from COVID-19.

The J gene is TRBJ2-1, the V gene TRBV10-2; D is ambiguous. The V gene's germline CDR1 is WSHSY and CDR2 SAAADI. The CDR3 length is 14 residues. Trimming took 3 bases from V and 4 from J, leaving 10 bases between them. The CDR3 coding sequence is TGCGCCAGCAGTGAATTGGCGGCTTACAATGAGCAGTTCTTC. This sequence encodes CASSELAAYNEQFF.

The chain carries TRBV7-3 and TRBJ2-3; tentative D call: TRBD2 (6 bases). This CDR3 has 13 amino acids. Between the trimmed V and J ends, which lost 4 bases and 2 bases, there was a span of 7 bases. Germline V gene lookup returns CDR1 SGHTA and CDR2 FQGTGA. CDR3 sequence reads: CASSWDSTDTQYF. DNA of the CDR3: TGTGCCAGCAGCTGGGACTCCACAGATACGCAGTATTTT.

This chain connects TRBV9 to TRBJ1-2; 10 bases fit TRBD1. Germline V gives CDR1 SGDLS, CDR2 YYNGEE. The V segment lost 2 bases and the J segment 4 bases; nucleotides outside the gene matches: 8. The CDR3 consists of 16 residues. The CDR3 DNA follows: TGTGCCAGCAGCGTCGGAGGGGGACAGGGGACCTATGGCTACACCTTC. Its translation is CASSVGGGQGTYGYTF.

This CDR3 is CASSSPPFGRGYEQYF. DNA for the CDR3: TGTGCCAGTAGTTCTCCCCCCTTCGGACGGGGCTACGAGCAGTACTTC. The V call is TRBV19, the J call TRBJ2-7; TRBD2 is a possible D gene (5 bases). Trimming pared 5 bases from V and 3 bases from J, leaving 20 bases between. The CDR3 length is 16 residues. Germline values: CDR1 LNHDA, CDR2 SQIVND (reference sequence).

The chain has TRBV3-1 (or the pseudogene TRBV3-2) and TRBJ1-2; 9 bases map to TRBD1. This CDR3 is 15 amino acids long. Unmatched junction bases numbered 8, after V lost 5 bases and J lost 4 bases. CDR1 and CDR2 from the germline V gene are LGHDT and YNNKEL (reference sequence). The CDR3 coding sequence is TGTGCCAGCAGCTCACAGGGGGCCCCCGGCTATGGCTACACCTTC. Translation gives CASSSQGAPGYGYTF.

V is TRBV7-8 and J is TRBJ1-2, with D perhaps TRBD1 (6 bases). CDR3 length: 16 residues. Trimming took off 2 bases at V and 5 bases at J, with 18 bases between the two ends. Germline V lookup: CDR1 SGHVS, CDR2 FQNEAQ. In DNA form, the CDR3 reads TGTGCCAGCAGCTTACCCGGGACACGAAAAGAGTATGGCTACACCTTC. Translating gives CASSLPGTRKEYGYTF.

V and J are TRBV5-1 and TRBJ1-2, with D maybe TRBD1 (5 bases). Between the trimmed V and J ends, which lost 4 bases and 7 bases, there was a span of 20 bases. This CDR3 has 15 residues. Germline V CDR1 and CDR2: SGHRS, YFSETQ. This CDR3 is CASSIEAGTTGGYTF. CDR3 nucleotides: TGCGCCAGCAGCATTGAGGCGGGGACTACCGGTGGCTACACCTTC.

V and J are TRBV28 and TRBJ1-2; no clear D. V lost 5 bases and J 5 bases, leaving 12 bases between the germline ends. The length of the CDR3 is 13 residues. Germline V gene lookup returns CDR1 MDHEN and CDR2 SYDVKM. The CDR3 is CASSPLGGYGYTF. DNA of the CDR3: TGTGCCAGCAGTCCCCTGGGCGGGTATGGCTACACCTTC.

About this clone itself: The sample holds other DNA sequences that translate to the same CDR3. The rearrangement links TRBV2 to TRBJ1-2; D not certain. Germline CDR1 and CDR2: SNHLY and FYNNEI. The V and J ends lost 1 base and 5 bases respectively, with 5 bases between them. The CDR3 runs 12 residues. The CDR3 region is CASSEEEYGYTF. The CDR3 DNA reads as TGTGCCAGCAGTGAAGAGGAGTATGGCTACACCTTC.

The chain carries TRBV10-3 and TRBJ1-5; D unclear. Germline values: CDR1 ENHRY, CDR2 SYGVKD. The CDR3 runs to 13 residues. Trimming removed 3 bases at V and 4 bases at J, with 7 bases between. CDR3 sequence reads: CAISDILNQPQHF. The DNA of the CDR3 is TGTGCCATCAGTGATATTTTGAATCAGCCCCAGCATTTT.

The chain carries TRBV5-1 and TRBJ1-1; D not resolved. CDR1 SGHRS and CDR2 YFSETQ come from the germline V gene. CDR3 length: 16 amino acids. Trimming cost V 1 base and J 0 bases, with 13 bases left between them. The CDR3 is CASSLTEPPMNTEAFF. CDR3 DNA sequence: TGCGCCAGCAGCTTGACAGAGCCTCCTATGAACACTGAAGCTTTCTTT.

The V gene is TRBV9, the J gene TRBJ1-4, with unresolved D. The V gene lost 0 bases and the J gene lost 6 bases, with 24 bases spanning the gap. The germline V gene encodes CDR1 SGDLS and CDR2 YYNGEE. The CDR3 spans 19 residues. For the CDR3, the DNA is TGTGCCAGCAGCGTAGAACGTTTTGAACAGTCGGGATGGGATGAAAAACTGTTTTTT. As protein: CASSVERFEQSGWDEKLFF.

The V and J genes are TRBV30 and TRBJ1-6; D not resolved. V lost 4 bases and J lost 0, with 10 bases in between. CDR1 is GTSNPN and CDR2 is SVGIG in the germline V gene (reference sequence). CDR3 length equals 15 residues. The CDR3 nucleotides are TGTGCCTGGAAGGTCCGGAGCTCCTATAATTCACCCCTCCACTTT. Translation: CAWKVRSSYNSPLHF.

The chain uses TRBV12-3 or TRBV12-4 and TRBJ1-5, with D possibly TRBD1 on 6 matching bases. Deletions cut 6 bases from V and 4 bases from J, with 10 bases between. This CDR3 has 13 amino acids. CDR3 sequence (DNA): TGTGCCAGCAGGGAAGACAGGAATCAGCCCCAGCATTTT. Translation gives CASREDRNQPQHF.

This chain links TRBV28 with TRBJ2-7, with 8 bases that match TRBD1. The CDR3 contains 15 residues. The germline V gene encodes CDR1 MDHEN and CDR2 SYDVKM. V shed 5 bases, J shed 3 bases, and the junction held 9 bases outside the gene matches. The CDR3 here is CASSNYRGNFYEQYF. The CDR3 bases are TGTGCCAGCAGTAACTACAGGGGGAACTTCTACGAGCAGTACTTC.

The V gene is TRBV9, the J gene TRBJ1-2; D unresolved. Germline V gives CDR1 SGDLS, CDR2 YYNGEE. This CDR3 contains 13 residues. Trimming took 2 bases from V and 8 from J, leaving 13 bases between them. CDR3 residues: CASSVGGIGGYTF. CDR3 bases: TGTGCCAGCAGCGTCGGAGGGATAGGAGGCTACACCTTC.

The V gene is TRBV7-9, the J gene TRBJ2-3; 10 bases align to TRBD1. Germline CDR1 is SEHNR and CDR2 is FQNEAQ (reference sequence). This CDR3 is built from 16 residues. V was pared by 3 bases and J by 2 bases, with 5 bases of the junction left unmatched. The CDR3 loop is CASSFPTGGTTDTQYF. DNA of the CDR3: TGTGCCAGCAGCTTTCCGACAGGGGGCACCACAGATACGCAGTATTTT.

The CDR3 sequence is CASRVGGPQFF. The CDR3 DNA sequence: TGTGCCAGCAGAGTGGGGGGTCCGCAGTTCTTC. The genes are TRBV7-9 and TRBJ2-1; D possibly corresponds to TRBD2 (6 bases). The V end lost 6 bases, the J end lost 12 bases, and 12 bases lay between the germline ends. CDR3 size: 11 residues. Germline V gene data show CDR1 as SEHNR and CDR2 as FQNEAQ (reference sequence).

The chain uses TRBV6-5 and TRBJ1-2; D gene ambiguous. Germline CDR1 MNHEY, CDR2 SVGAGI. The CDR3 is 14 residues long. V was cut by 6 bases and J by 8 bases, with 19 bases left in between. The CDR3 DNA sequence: TGTGCCAGCAGCCCCGGAGGGTCCCTTCGGGGCTACACCTTC. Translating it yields CASSPGGSLRGYTF.

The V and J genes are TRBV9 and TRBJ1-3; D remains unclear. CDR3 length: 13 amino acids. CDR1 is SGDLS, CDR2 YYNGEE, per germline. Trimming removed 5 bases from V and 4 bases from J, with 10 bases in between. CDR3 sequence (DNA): TGTGCCAGCAGTCGGGAGCTAGGAAACACCATATATTTT. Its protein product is CASSRELGNTIYF.

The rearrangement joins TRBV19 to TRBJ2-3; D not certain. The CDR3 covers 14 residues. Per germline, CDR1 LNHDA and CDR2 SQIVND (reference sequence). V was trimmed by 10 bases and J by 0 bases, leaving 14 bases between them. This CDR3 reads CAIGPRTSTDTQYF. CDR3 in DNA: TGTGCCATTGGGCCACGCACTAGCACAGATACGCAGTATTTT.

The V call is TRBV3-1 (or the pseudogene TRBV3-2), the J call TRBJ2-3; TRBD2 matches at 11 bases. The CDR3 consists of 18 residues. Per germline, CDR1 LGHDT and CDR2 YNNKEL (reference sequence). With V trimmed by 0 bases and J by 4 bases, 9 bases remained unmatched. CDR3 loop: CASSQDRASGGSADTQYF. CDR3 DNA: TGTGCCAGCAGCCAAGATCGCGCTAGCGGGGGGTCTGCAGATACGCAGTATTTT.

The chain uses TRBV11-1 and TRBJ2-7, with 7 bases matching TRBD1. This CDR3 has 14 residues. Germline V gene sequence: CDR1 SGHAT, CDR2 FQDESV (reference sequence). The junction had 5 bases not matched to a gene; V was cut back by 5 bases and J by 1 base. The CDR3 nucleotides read TGTGCCAGCAGCCCGACAGGGCTATCCTACGAGCAGTACTTC. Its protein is CASSPTGLSYEQYF.

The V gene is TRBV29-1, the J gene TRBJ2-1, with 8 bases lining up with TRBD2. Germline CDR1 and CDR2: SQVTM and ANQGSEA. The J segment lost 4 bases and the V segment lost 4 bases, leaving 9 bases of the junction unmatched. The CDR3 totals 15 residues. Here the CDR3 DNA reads TGCAGCGTTGGCCTAGGCGGGGGGCGATACAATGAGCAGTTCTTC. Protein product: CSVGLGGGRYNEQFF.

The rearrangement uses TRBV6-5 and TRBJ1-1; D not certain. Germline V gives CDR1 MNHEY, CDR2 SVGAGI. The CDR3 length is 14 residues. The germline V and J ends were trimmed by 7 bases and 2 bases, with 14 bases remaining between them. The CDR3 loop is CASIFGGLNTEAFF. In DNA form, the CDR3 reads TGTGCCAGCATCTTCGGCGGACTTAACACTGAAGCTTTCTTT.

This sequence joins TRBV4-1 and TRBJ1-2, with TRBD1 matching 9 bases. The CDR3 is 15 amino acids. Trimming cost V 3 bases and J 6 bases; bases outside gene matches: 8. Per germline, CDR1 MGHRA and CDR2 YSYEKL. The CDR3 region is CASSHPGTGNHGYTF. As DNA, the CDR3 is TGCGCCAGCAGCCATCCCGGGACAGGGAACCATGGCTACACCTTC.

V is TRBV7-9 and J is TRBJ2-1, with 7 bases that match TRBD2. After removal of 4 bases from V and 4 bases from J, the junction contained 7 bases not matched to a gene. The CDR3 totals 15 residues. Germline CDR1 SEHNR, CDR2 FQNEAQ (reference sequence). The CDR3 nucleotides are TGTGCCAGCAGCTCCCAGCGGGGTCGATACAATGAGCAGTTCTTC. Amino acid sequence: CASSSQRGRYNEQFF.

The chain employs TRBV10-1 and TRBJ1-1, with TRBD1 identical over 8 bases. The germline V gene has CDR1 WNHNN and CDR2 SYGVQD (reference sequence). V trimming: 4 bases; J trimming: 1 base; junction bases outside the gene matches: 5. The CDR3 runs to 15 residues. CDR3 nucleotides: TGCGCCAGCAGTGCAGGGGGCCTGGGGAACACTGAAGCTTTCTTT. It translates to CASSAGGLGNTEAFF.

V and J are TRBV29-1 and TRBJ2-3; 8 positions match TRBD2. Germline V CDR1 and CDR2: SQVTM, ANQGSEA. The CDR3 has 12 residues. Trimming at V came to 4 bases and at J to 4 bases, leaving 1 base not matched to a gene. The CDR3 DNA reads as TGCAGCGTTGCTAGCGGGCCAGATACGCAGTATTTT. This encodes CSVASGPDTQYF.